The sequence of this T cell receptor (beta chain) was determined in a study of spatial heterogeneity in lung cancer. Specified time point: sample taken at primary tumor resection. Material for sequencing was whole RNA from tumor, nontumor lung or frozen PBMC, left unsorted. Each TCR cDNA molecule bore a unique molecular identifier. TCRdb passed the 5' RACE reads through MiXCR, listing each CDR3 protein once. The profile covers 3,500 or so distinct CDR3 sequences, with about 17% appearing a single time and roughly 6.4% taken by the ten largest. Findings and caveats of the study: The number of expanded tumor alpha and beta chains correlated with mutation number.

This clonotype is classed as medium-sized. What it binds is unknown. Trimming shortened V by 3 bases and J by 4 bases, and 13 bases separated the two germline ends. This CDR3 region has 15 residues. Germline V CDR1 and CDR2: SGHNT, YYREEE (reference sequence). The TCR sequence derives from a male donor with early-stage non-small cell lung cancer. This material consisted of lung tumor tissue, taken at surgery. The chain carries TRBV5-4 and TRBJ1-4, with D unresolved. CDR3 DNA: TGTGCCAGCAGCTCCAACCGAGGAATTAATGAAAAACTGTTTTTT. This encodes CASSSNRGINEKLFF.